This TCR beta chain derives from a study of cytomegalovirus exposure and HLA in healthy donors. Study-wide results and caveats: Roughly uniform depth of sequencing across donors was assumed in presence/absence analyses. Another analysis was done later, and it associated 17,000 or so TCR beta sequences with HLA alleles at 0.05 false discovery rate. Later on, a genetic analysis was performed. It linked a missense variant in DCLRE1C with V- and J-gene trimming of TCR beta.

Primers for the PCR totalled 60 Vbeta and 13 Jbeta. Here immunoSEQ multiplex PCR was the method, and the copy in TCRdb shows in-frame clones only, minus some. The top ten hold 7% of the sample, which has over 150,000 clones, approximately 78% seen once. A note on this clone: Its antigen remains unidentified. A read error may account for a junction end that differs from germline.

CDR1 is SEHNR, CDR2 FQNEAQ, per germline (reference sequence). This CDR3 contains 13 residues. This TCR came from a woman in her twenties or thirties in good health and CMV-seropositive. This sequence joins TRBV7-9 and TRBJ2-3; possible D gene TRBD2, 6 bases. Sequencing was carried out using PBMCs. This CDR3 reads CSSSGRGFYTQYF. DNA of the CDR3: TGTTCCAGCAGCGGGCGAGGGTTTTATACGCAGTATTTT. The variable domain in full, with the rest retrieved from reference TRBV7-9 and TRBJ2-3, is DTGVSQNPRHKITKRGQNVTFRCDPISEHNRLYWYRQTLGQGPEFLTYFQNEAQLEKSRLLSDRFSAERPKGSFSTLEIQRTEQGDSAMYLCSSSGRGFYTQYFGPGTRLTVL.